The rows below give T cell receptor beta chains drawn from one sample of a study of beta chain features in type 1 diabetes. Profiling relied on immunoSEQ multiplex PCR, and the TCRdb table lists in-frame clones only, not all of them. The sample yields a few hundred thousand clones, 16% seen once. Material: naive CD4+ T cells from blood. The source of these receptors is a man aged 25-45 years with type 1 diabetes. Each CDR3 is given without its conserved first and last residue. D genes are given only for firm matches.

CDR3 protein: ASSLRGGINTGELF
V gene: TRBV7-3
D gene: TRBD2
J gene: TRBJ2-2

CDR3 protein: AWTQAASGNTIY
V gene: TRBV30
D gene: NA
J gene: TRBJ1-3

CDR3 protein: ASSEHEGRAYNEQF
V gene: TRBV25-1
D gene: NA
J gene: TRBJ2-1

CDR3 protein: ASSHAADTDTQY
V gene: TRBV4-1
D gene: NA
J gene: TRBJ2-3

CDR3 protein: ASSLRGPPRANVLT
V gene: TRBV7-8
D gene: NA
J gene: TRBJ2-6

CDR3 protein: ALGGDTDTQY
V gene: TRBV28
D gene: NA
J gene: TRBJ2-3

CDR3 protein: ASSKQGSEAF
V gene: TRBV6-5
D gene: NA
J gene: TRBJ1-1

CDR3 protein: ASSPSGRDEQF
V gene: TRBV7-9
D gene: NA
J gene: TRBJ2-1

CDR3 protein: ATKRKTGAEQF
V gene: TRBV30
D gene: NA
J gene: TRBJ2-1

CDR3 protein: ASGPGEGRSGNTIY
V gene: TRBV9
D gene: NA
J gene: TRBJ1-3

CDR3 protein: ASSPGSTDTQY
V gene: TRBV18
D gene: NA
J gene: TRBJ2-3

CDR3 protein: SVSSSTDTQY
V gene: TRBV29-1
D gene: NA
J gene: TRBJ2-3

CDR3 protein: ASSPLTTSGVTYEQY
V gene: TRBV4-1
D gene: TRBD2
J gene: TRBJ2-7

CDR3 protein: AWAGTSGSYEQF
V gene: TRBV30
D gene: TRBD2
J gene: TRBJ2-1

CDR3 protein: SAYRGGTQY
V gene: TRBV20-1
D gene: NA
J gene: TRBJ2-3

CDR3 protein: SVEGTAYTGELF
V gene: TRBV29-1
D gene: NA
J gene: TRBJ2-2

CDR3 protein: ASSQDSYGYT
V gene: TRBV14
D gene: NA
J gene: TRBJ1-2

CDR3 protein: SVEEGQGMGTQY
V gene: TRBV29-1
D gene: NA
J gene: TRBJ2-5

CDR3 protein: ASSKGQGNNEQF
V gene: TRBV7-8
D gene: TRBD1
J gene: TRBJ2-1

CDR3 protein: ASSQAATDQETQY
V gene: TRBV4-2
D gene: NA
J gene: TRBJ2-5

CDR3 protein: ASSQDLGTSGEETQY
V gene: TRBV4-1
D gene: TRBD2
J gene: TRBJ2-5

CDR3 protein: ASRAGVAGPTDTQY
V gene: TRBV4-2
D gene: TRBD2
J gene: TRBJ2-3

CDR3 protein: ASSQDGTADSNQPQH
V gene: TRBV4-2
D gene: NA
J gene: TRBJ1-5

CDR3 protein: ASSLVTGETQY
V gene: TRBV7-2
D gene: NA
J gene: TRBJ2-5

CDR3 protein: ASSFTSAGTDTQY
V gene: TRBV28
D gene: TRBD2
J gene: TRBJ2-3

CDR3 protein: ASTPQAGANVLT
V gene: TRBV2
D gene: NA
J gene: TRBJ2-6

CDR3 protein: ASSPPTGLSSGANVLT
V gene: TRBV27
D gene: TRBD1
J gene: TRBJ2-6

CDR3 protein: ASSQPGQGTETQY
V gene: TRBV5-1
D gene: TRBD1
J gene: TRBJ2-5

CDR3 protein: SVGGRDPIQETQY
V gene: TRBV29-1
D gene: NA
J gene: TRBJ2-5

CDR3 protein: ASIEDSSGANVLT
V gene: TRBV7-9
D gene: NA
J gene: TRBJ2-6

CDR3 protein: ASSLGLAAQETQY
V gene: TRBV28
D gene: TRBD2
J gene: TRBJ2-5

CDR3 protein: ASSRLEGRDTQY
V gene: TRBV7-2
D gene: NA
J gene: TRBJ2-3

CDR3 protein: SVEYFRTLWGNIQY
V gene: TRBV29-1
D gene: NA
J gene: TRBJ2-4

CDR3 protein: ASSLLAGADTQY
V gene: TRBV7-2
D gene: TRBD2
J gene: TRBJ2-3

CDR3 protein: ASSWDYRTDTQY
V gene: TRBV5-4
D gene: TRBD2
J gene: TRBJ2-3

CDR3 protein: ATSRDTTGIDEQY
V gene: TRBV15
D gene: TRBD1
J gene: TRBJ2-7

CDR3 protein: ASSAQETQY
V gene: TRBV14
D gene: NA
J gene: TRBJ2-5

CDR3 protein: ASSEGQGAKNIQY
V gene: TRBV9
D gene: TRBD1
J gene: TRBJ2-4

CDR3 protein: SAGRVMNTEAF
V gene: TRBV29-1
D gene: NA
J gene: TRBJ1-1

CDR3 protein: AWSLWDEQF
V gene: TRBV30
D gene: NA
J gene: TRBJ2-1

CDR3 protein: AWSPRNRGLSGANVLT
V gene: TRBV30
D gene: TRBD1
J gene: TRBJ2-6

CDR3 protein: AWSQSSPYNEQF
V gene: TRBV30
D gene: NA
J gene: TRBJ2-1

CDR3 protein: SVRWTGAGGTQY
V gene: TRBV29-1
D gene: TRBD1
J gene: TRBJ2-5

CDR3 protein: ASSSGLRTFAETQY
V gene: TRBV5-1
D gene: NA
J gene: TRBJ2-5

CDR3 protein: ASSPSGEITDTQY
V gene: TRBV5-1
D gene: TRBD2
J gene: TRBJ2-3